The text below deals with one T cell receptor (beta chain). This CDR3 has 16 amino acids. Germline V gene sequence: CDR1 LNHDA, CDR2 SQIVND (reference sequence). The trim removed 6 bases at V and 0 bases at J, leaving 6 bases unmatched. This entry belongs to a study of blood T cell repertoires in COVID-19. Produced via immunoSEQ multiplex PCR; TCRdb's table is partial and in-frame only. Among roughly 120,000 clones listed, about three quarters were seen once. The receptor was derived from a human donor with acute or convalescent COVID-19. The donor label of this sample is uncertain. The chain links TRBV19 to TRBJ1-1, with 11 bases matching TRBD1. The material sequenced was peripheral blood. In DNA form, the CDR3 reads TGTGCCAGTAGCCCATGGACAGGGGGCATGAACACTGAAGCTTTCTTT. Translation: CASSPWTGGMNTEAFF.